This T cell receptor (beta chain) was observed in a study of blood T cell repertoires in COVID-19. Here immunoSEQ multiplex PCR was the method, and the copy in TCRdb shows in-frame clones only, minus some. The table has about 120,000 clones, roughly 78% seen once; the top ten hold 16%. V was clipped by 1 base and J by 4 bases, with 11 bases between them. This CDR3 is 16 amino acids long. Germline V lookup: CDR1 LGHNA, CDR2 YSLEER. This chain joins TRBV4-3 and TRBJ1-6; D is perhaps TRBD1 (6 bases). The sequence was collected from a man aged 55 to 70 with active or convalescent COVID-19. Sequences were obtained from peripheral blood. CDR3 sequence: CASSQGQATYNSPLHF. The CDR3 nucleotides are TGCGCCAGCAGCCAAGGACAGGCTACTTATAATTCACCCCTCCACTTT.